The 26 T cell receptor beta chains below come from one sample, sequenced in a study of OX40 agonist ivuxolimab in advanced cancers. TCRdb's table, derived via immunoSEQ multiplex PCR, lists solely in-frame clones and lacks some. The sample shows about 60,000 clones, approximately 89% of them seen only once. The sample was CD4+ or CD8+ T cells sorted from blood, taken in a trial of the OX40 agonist ivuxolimab. These receptors all come from an adult with an advanced solid tumor such as melanoma, head and neck, liver or kidney cancer.

The V gene is TRBV5-1, the J gene TRBJ2-7; possibly TRBD2 for D (5 bases). CDR3 size: 15 residues. The germline CDR1 and CDR2 sequences are SGHRS and YFSETQ. The V and J ends lost 4 bases and 3 bases respectively, with 17 bases between them. CDR3 region: CASSAVRGGLYEQYF. Here the CDR3 DNA reads TGCGCCAGCAGCGCCGTCCGGGGTGGGCTCTACGAGCAGTACTTC.

This clone was counted a few times. V and J are TRBV10-3 and TRBJ2-3; no reliable D call. This CDR3 has 16 residues. Germline CDR1 is ENHRY and CDR2 is SYGVKD. Trimming took off 0 bases at V and 1 base at J, with 11 bases between the two ends. CDR3 nucleotide sequence: TGTGCCATCAGTGAGTCTGGGCGGTCGCGCACAGATACGCAGTATTTT. It translates to CAISESGRSRTDTQYF.

This clone has a handful of counts. The chain links TRBV7-9 to TRBJ2-7; D might be TRBD2 (6 bases). The CDR3 has 16 residues. The germline V gene has CDR1 SEHNR and CDR2 FQNEAQ (reference sequence). Trimming removed 1 base from V and 0 bases from J, with 13 bases in between. This CDR3 reads CASSLGGVRSSYEQYF. The CDR3 DNA reads TGTGCCAGCAGCTTAGGCGGGGTGAGAAGCTCCTACGAGCAGTACTTC.

Only one count was recorded for this clone. V usage is TRBV18 and J usage is TRBJ2-2, with a tentative D call TRBD1 (6 bases). V was cut by 3 bases and J by 5 bases, with 19 bases left in between. The CDR3 is 17 residues long. CDR1 KGHSH and CDR2 LQKENI come from the germline V gene. For the CDR3, the DNA is TGTGCCAGCTCACCGGTCACCGGGACAAGAAGGACCGGGGAGCTGTTTTTT. Its protein is CASSPVTGTRRTGELFF.

In its sample, this clone was seen a few times. The chain joins TRBV5-1 to TRBJ1-1; D unclear. The CDR3 totals 13 residues. The V end lost 3 bases, the J end lost 4 bases, and 10 bases lay between the germline ends. Per the germline V gene, CDR1 is SGHRS and CDR2 is YFSETQ. CDR3 protein: CASSWGGGTEAFF. The CDR3 DNA follows: TGCGCCAGCAGCTGGGGAGGAGGCACTGAAGCTTTCTTT.

The genes are TRBV5-6 and TRBJ2-1, with TRBD2 identical over 8 bases. The CDR3 consists of 16 residues. The germline CDR1 and CDR2 sequences are SGHDT and YYEEEE. The V segment lost 4 bases and the J segment 3 bases; nucleotides outside the gene matches: 9. The CDR3, as DNA: TGTGCCAGCAGCCCCCTACCGGGACTAGACTACAATGAGCAGTTCTTC. Translated: CASSPLPGLDYNEQFF.

This chain joins TRBV28 and TRBJ2-5, with 16 bases fitting TRBD2. This CDR3 comprises 16 residues. CDR1 is MDHEN and CDR2 is SYDVKM in the germline V gene. V trimming: 2 bases; J trimming: 4 bases; junction bases outside the gene matches: 1. In DNA form, the CDR3 reads TGTGCCAGCAGTTTAGGGACTAGCGGGAGGGTAGAGACCCAGTACTTC. Translated, it gives CASSLGTSGRVETQYF.

The chain combines TRBV9 with TRBJ1-4; D not certain. CDR3 length equals 13 residues. Germline values: CDR1 SGDLS, CDR2 YYNGEE. V lost 0 bases, J lost 3 bases, and 3 bases lay in between. In DNA form, the CDR3 reads TGTGCCAGCAGCGTAGGATCTAATGAAAAACTGTTTTTT. It codes for CASSVGSNEKLFF.

This chain joins TRBV2 and TRBJ2-3, with D tentatively TRBD2 (5 bases). The CDR3 has 19 amino acids. CDR1 and CDR2 from the germline V gene are SNHLY and FYNNEI. Deletions cut 2 bases from V and 2 bases from J, with 23 bases between. CDR3 nucleotides: TGTGCCAGCAGTGAATCAGTCCTCTGGGTGGAGGAACCCACAGATACGCAGTATTTT. It specifies CASSESVLWVEEPTDTQYF.

About this clone: The final CDR3 position lacks the conserved phenylalanine or tryptophan, pointing to a likely read error. The DNA is omitted, as the CDR3 cannot be located on it reliably, and the CDR3 follows TCRdb's listing. J is TRBJ2-7 and V is TRBV28; the D call of TRBD1 is as the table states it, not checked on the DNA. Germline CDR1 and CDR2: MDHEN and SYDVKM. The CDR3 length equals 12 residues, ends included. The CDR3 loop is CASSAPGQGPIS.

This chain joins TRBV6-5 and TRBJ2-5; D unresolved. The V end was cut by 0 bases, the J end by 2 bases, with 4 bases between. The CDR3 is made up of 13 amino acids. Germline CDR1 is MNHEY and CDR2 is SVGAGI. In DNA, the CDR3 is TGTGCCAGCAGTTACTCGGGGCAAGAGACCCAGTACTTC. Translating gives CASSYSGQETQYF.

The chain combines TRBV4-3 with TRBJ1-2; D is possibly TRBD1 (5 bases). V was shortened by 0 bases and J by 5 bases, with 19 bases between the two germline ends. The CDR3 sequence is 17 residues long. Germline V CDR1 and CDR2: LGHNA, YSLEER. The chain's CDR3 is CASSQDWLGLEGYGYTF. The CDR3 DNA reads as TGCGCCAGCAGCCAAGATTGGTTAGGGTTGGAGGGGTATGGCTACACCTTC.

The chain carries TRBV15 and TRBJ1-2; D remains ambiguous. This CDR3 has 14 amino acids. Looked up from germline, CDR1 is LNHNV and CDR2 is YYDKDF (reference sequence). The V end lost 0 bases, the J end lost 6 bases, and 11 bases lay between the germline ends. Written as DNA, the CDR3 is TGTGCCACCAGCAGAGATATAAAGGACGATGGCTACACCTTC. Translating it yields CATSRDIKDDGYTF.

This chain joins TRBV27 and TRBJ2-3; D is unresolved. Germline V gene lookup returns CDR1 MNHEY and CDR2 SMNVEV (reference sequence). Trimming took 1 base from V and 1 from J, leaving 3 bases between them. The CDR3 is made up of 13 amino acids. The CDR3 sequence: CASSLFGTDTQYF. The CDR3 bases are TGTGCCAGCAGTTTATTTGGCACAGATACGCAGTATTTT.

The chain links TRBV27 to TRBJ2-1, with 7 bases lining up with TRBD1. The V gene's germline CDR1 is MNHEY and CDR2 SMNVEV (reference sequence). There are 15 residues in the CDR3. The ends lost 5 bases at V and 5 bases at J; junction bases unmatched: 9. CDR3 in DNA: TGTGCCAGCAGTATTGAACAGGGGTACAACAATGAGCAGTTCTTC. It specifies CASSIEQGYNNEQFF.

This sequence joins TRBV2 and TRBJ1-2; unclear D gene. V gave up 2 bases and J gave up 3 bases, with 10 bases separating them. CDR3 size: 14 residues. The germline V gene has CDR1 SNHLY and CDR2 FYNNEI. CDR3 sequence reads: CASSEMSGHYGYTF. For the CDR3, the DNA is TGTGCCAGCAGTGAAATGTCCGGGCACTATGGCTACACCTTC. Based on the CDR3 plus reference TRBV2 and TRBJ1-2, the full variable domain is EPEVTQTPSHQVTQMGQEVILRCVPISNHLYFYWYRQILGQKVEFLVSFYNNEISEKSEIFDDQFSVERPDGSNFTLKIRSTKLEDSAMYFCASSEMSGHYGYTFGSGTRLTVV.

This clone is a singleton in its sample. At the DNA level, this CDR3 is encoded by other sequences in the same sample as well. The J gene is TRBJ2-2, the V gene TRBV28; D is unclear. This CDR3 has 11 amino acids. The V end lost 3 bases, the J end lost 7 bases, and 3 bases lay between the germline ends. Germline V gives CDR1 MDHEN, CDR2 SYDVKM. The CDR3 loop is CASSLVGELFF. CDR3 DNA sequence: TGTGCCAGCAGTTTGGTCGGGGAGCTGTTTTTT.

This chain connects TRBV9 to TRBJ2-3, with TRBD1 as a possible D gene (5 bases). The V end was cut by 4 bases, the J end by 2 bases, with 11 bases between. CDR1 SGDLS and CDR2 YYNGEE come from the germline V gene. The length of the CDR3 is 14 residues. For the CDR3, the DNA is TGTGCCAGCAGCCAGGGTCTGGTCACAGATACGCAGTATTTT. Residues: CASSQGLVTDTQYF. Using reference TRBV9 and TRBJ2-3 for the parts outside the CDR3, the full variable domain is DSGVTQTPKHLITATGQRVTLRCSPRSGDLSVYWYQQSLDQGLQFLIQYYNGEERAKGNILERFSAQQFPDLHSELNLSSLELGDSALYFCASSQGLVTDTQYFGPGTRLTVL.

V gene TRBV2 combines with J gene TRBJ1-5, with D hard to call. Between the trimmed V and J ends, which lost 3 bases and 3 bases, there was a span of 9 bases. This CDR3 is 14 amino acids long. Looked up from germline, CDR1 is SNHLY and CDR2 is FYNNEI. The CDR3 DNA follows: TGTGCCAGCAGTGAGGGAGCGAACAATCAGCCCCAGCATTTT. It yields the protein CASSEGANNQPQHF. The full variable domain, completed using reference TRBV2 and TRBJ1-5, is EPEVTQTPSHQVTQMGQEVILRCVPISNHLYFYWYRQILGQKVEFLVSFYNNEISEKSEIFDDQFSVERPDGSNFTLKIRSTKLEDSAMYFCASSEGANNQPQHFGDGTRLSIL.

The table lists this clone with a count of one. The chain uses TRBV20-1 and TRBJ1-1; D gene ambiguous. This CDR3 has 11 amino acids. Germline CDR1 DFQATT, CDR2 SNEGSKA (reference sequence). V lost 6 bases and J 7 bases, leaving 12 bases between the germline ends. The CDR3 nucleotides are TGCAGTGCGCCGATAGGTTTTGAAGCTTTCTTT. Protein sequence: CSAPIGFEAFF.

In this sample, this clone turned up once. The V gene is TRBV18, the J gene TRBJ2-1, with D possibly being TRBD2 (5 bases). CDR1 and CDR2 (germline): KGHSH, LQKENI. Trimming left V 3 bases short and J 0 bases short, with 15 bases between. CDR3 length: 17 amino acids. CDR3 nucleotide sequence: TGTGCCAGCTCACCGCGGGCAGCGGTTAGCTCCTACAATGAGCAGTTCTTC. As protein: CASSPRAAVSSYNEQFF.

This clone has just one count. V gene TRBV6-5 combines with J gene TRBJ1-6; tentatively, D is TRBD1 (6 bases). The CDR3 extends over 15 amino acids. The V and J ends lost 0 bases and 10 bases respectively, with 13 bases between them. Germline CDR1 MNHEY, CDR2 SVGAGI. The CDR3 DNA reads as TGTGCCAGCAGTTACTCTTCAGGGGCGGGATCACCCCTCCACTTT. Its protein is CASSYSSGAGSPLHF.

The chain employs TRBV7-6 and TRBJ1-3; D not resolved. CDR3 length: 17 amino acids. CDR1 is SGHVS and CDR2 is FNYEAQ in the germline V gene. Trimming stripped 1 base from V and 0 bases from J, with 13 bases between. This chain's CDR3 is CASSLEQPLPSGNTIYF. In nucleotides, the CDR3 is TGTGCCAGCAGCTTAGAACAGCCCTTACCCTCTGGAAACACCATATATTTT.

The V gene is TRBV7-2, the J gene TRBJ2-7; D not resolved. Germline-derived CDR1 and CDR2 are SGHTA and FQGNSA. The CDR3 is 14 amino acids. V lost 1 base, J lost 2 bases, and 9 bases lay in between. The CDR3 protein is CASSLGRQAYEQYF. DNA of the CDR3: TGTGCCAGCAGCTTAGGTCGGCAGGCCTACGAGCAGTACTTC.

The V call is TRBV6-6, the J call TRBJ2-7; tentatively, D is TRBD2 (6 bases). Germline loops: CDR1 MNHNY, CDR2 SVGAGI (reference sequence). V was trimmed by 6 bases and J by 9 bases, leaving 24 bases between them. The CDR3 length is 15 residues. Here the CDR3 DNA reads TGTGCCAGCAGCCGGACTGGGTCACCCTTGGAGGGGCAGTACTTC. Protein: CASSRTGSPLEGQYF.

This clone appeared a single time. V and J are TRBV7-7 and TRBJ2-3; possible D gene TRBD1, 6 bases. V gave up 5 bases and J gave up 2 bases, with 14 bases separating them. Germline loops: CDR1 SSHAT, CDR2 FNYEAQ (reference sequence). The CDR3 runs 15 residues. In nucleotides, the CDR3 is TGTGCCAGCAGCCGTGGGGGCGAATCCACAGATACGCAGTATTTT. It yields the protein CASSRGGESTDTQYF.